Each of the 4 T cell receptor beta chains below was sequenced from the same sample in a study of T cell repertoires in cytomegalovirus infection. TCRdb re-analysed the reads in MiXCR, keeping a single row per CDR3 protein. The top ten clones hold 14% of a sample with 250,000 to 350,000 distinct CDR3 sequences, 25% of them seen once. Material for sequencing was PBMCs. These receptors were collected from a human donor in good health (CMV status not recorded). Some clones in this sample may be carry-over from other donors' samples.

There are a few counts of this clonotype. V is TRBV5-1 and J is TRBJ1-2, with D unresolved. The V end lost 0 bases, the J end lost 0 bases, and 12 bases lay between the germline ends. CDR3 length: 16 amino acids. From germline, CDR1 is SGHRS and CDR2 YFSETQ. The CDR3 region has the DNA TGCGCCAGCAGCTTGGGACCTACTGAAACTAACTATGGCTACACCTTC. Amino acid sequence: CASSLGPTETNYGYTF.

V usage is TRBV20-1 and J usage is TRBJ1-1, with 7 bases fitting TRBD1. V shed 3 bases and J 0 bases; nucleotides not matched to a gene: 1. CDR3 length equals 13 residues. Germline CDR1 reads DFQATT; CDR2 reads SNEGSKA (reference sequence). CDR3 sequence reads: CSARGTVNTEAFF. The CDR3 DNA follows: TGCAGTGCTAGGGGGACAGTGAACACTGAAGCTTTCTTT.

The chain combines TRBV2 with TRBJ2-1; the D gene could be TRBD1 or TRBD2 (6 bases each). The CDR3 is made up of 15 amino acids. With 5 bases removed from V and 3 bases from J, the gap between germline ends came to 14 bases. Germline values: CDR1 SNHLY, CDR2 FYNNEI. Here the CDR3 reads CASSWRGLNYNEQFF. Written as DNA, the CDR3 is TGTGCCAGCAGTTGGAGGGGGTTAAACTACAATGAGCAGTTCTTC.

This clonotype has more than one count but fewer than ten. The chain uses TRBV2 and TRBJ2-1; 9 nucleotides agree with TRBD1. V lost 5 bases to trimming and J lost 0 bases; unmatched junction nucleotides: 2. Germline V gene data show CDR1 as SNHLY and CDR2 as FYNNEI. The CDR3 is 15 residues long. CDR3 sequence reads: CASSRDRASYNEQFF. The DNA for the CDR3 is TGTGCCAGCAGTCGGGACAGGGCCTCCTACAATGAGCAGTTCTTC.